The 19 T cell receptor beta chains below all came from one sample that was sequenced in a study of shared T cell receptors in the human thymus. Measured with immunoSEQ multiplex PCR; TCRdb has only the in-frame clones, and not every one. The table has 640,000 or so clones, over 75% seen once. This sample also appeared in a second study, on human thymus T cells.

Sequenced material: thymocytes. The origin of the receptors is a boy younger than two with a congenital heart defect.

V gene TRBV18 combines with J gene TRBJ2-3; 8 bases are a match to TRBD2. The J segment lost 4 bases and the V segment lost 3 bases, leaving 9 bases of the junction unmatched. The CDR3 sequence is 16 residues long. Germline CDR1 and CDR2: KGHSH and LQKENI. CDR3 in amino acids: CASSPAQREQADTQYF. The CDR3, as DNA: TGTGCCAGCTCACCCGCCCAGCGGGAGCAAGCAGATACGCAGTATTTT.

This chain links TRBV5-8 with TRBJ2-5; 11 positions match TRBD2. V lost 4 bases to trimming and J lost 2 bases; unmatched junction nucleotides: 19. Looked up from germline, CDR1 is SGHTS and CDR2 is YDEGEE. The CDR3 has 20 residues. CDR3 loop: CASSLYGFRLAGGKQETQYF. The CDR3 coding sequence is TGTGCCAGCAGCCTGTACGGGTTTAGGCTAGCGGGGGGCAAGCAAGAGACCCAGTACTTC.

This chain uses TRBV5-6 with TRBJ1-1; D is uncertain. This CDR3 spans 16 amino acids. V lost 0 bases, J lost 0 bases, and 12 bases lay in between. Germline CDR1 SGHDT, CDR2 YYEEEE. CDR3 coding DNA: TGTGCCAGCAGCTTGGTGTCGCGTAAAATGAACACTGAAGCTTTCTTT. This gives the protein CASSLVSRKMNTEAFF. Full variable domain (remainder filled in from reference TRBV5-6 and TRBJ1-1): DAGVTQSPTHLIKTRGQQVTLRCSPKSGHDTVSWYQQALGQGPQFIFQYYEEEERQRGNFPDRFSGHQFPNYSSELNVNALLLGDSALYLCASSLVSRKMNTEAFFGQGTRLTVV.

The chain recombines TRBV7-6 with TRBJ2-1; TRBD2 matches 11 bases. CDR1 and CDR2 (germline): SGHVS, FNYEAQ. There are 17 residues in the CDR3. Germline trimming cut 1 base from V and 0 bases from J; bases unmatched to any gene: 2. CDR3 sequence (DNA): TGTGCCAGCAGCTTAGTGGGACTAGCGGTCTCCTACAATGAGCAGTTCTTC. This encodes CASSLVGLAVSYNEQFF.

To note about this clone: One junction end does not reproduce the germline sequence, and a read error may be involved. The chain joins TRBV7-7 to TRBJ2-5; perhaps TRBD1 as D (6 bases). The CDR3 is 13 residues long. CDR1 SSHAT and CDR2 FNYEAQ come from the germline V gene (reference sequence). The CDR3 nucleotides are TGTGCTAGCAGCCTACAGGGCAGGGAGACCCAGTACTTC. Protein: CASSLQGRETQYF. The full variable domain, completed using reference TRBV7-7 and TRBJ2-5, is GAGVSQSPRYKVTKRGQDVTLRCDPISSHATLYWYQQALGQGPEFLTYFNYEAQPDKSGLPSDRFSAERPEGSISTLTIQRTEQRDSAMYRCASSLQGRETQYFGPGTRLLVL.

The chain joins TRBV15 to TRBJ2-7; TRBD2 might be the D (5 bases). Germline loops: CDR1 LNHNV, CDR2 YYDKDF (reference sequence). Trimming cost V 3 bases and J 3 bases, with 15 bases left between them. This CDR3 has 15 residues. CDR3 sequence reads: CATSSKAAVYYEQYF. The CDR3 nucleotides read TGTGCCACCAGCAGTAAGGCAGCGGTGTACTACGAGCAGTACTTC.

The J gene is TRBJ1-5, the V gene TRBV2; TRBD1 is a possible D gene (5 bases). Germline V gene sequence: CDR1 SNHLY, CDR2 FYNNEI. V lost 4 bases and J lost 3, with 28 bases in between. This CDR3 is built from 20 residues. Here the CDR3 DNA reads TGTGCCAGCAGTGCCCGGGGGAGATCAAGCACAAGAGGGGCCAATCAGCCCCAGCATTTT. This gives the protein CASSARGRSSTRGANQPQHF. Full variable domain (missing parts from reference TRBV2 and TRBJ1-5): EPEVTQTPSHQVTQMGQEVILRCVPISNHLYFYWYRQILGQKVEFLVSFYNNEISEKSEIFDDQFSVERPDGSNFTLKIRSTKLEDSAMYFCASSARGRSSTRGANQPQHFGDGTRLSIL.

The rearrangement uses TRBV10-3 and TRBJ2-7; 8 positions agree with TRBD2. Trimming cost V 0 bases and J 4 bases; bases outside gene matches: 5. The V gene's germline CDR1 is ENHRY and CDR2 SYGVKD. The CDR3 sequence is 15 residues long. This CDR3 reads CAISESERERYEQYF. CDR3 in DNA: TGTGCCATCAGTGAGTCGGAGCGGGAGAGGTACGAGCAGTACTTC.

V and J are TRBV14 and TRBJ2-5; either TRBD1 or TRBD2 may fit D (5 bases each). Germline values: CDR1 SGHDN, CDR2 FVKESK. The CDR3 is made up of 15 amino acids. Trimming took 4 bases from V and 1 from J, leaving 13 bases between them. The chain's CDR3 is CASSREGQLQETQYF. CDR3 coding DNA: TGTGCCAGCAGCCGAGAGGGGCAACTCCAAGAGACCCAGTACTTC.

The rearrangement joins TRBV27 to TRBJ1-5; 8 nucleotides match TRBD1. V lost 4 bases and J lost 4; bases outside the gene matches: 15. The germline CDR1 and CDR2 sequences are MNHEY and SMNVEV (reference sequence). The CDR3 covers 18 residues. The CDR3 nucleotides read TGTGCCAGCAGTTCGGAGGTGGTGTCAGGGGGCAGTAATCAGCCCCAGCATTTT. Residues: CASSSEVVSGGSNQPQHF.

The CDR3 DNA reads TGTGCCAGCAGTCCGCCAGGGAACTATGGCTACACCTTC. Its translation is CASSPPGNYGYTF. The gene calls are TRBV2 and TRBJ1-2; a possible D gene is TRBD1 (5 bases). From germline, CDR1 is SNHLY and CDR2 FYNNEI. The CDR3 is made up of 13 amino acids. Deletions cut 5 bases from V and 2 bases from J, with 9 bases between.

This clone has only one observation. V usage is TRBV5-5 and J usage is TRBJ2-7, with TRBD1 matching over 12 bases. The CDR3 sequence is 20 residues long. CDR1 and CDR2 (germline): SGHKS, YYEKEE (reference sequence). J gave up 4 bases and V 1 base, and 18 bases lay outside the gene matches. Here the CDR3 DNA reads TGTGCCAGCAGCTTGACCCCTGAGGGGACAGGGGGCGATTTCTCTTACGAGCAGTACTTC. This sequence encodes CASSLTPEGTGGDFSYEQYF.

J is TRBJ2-5 and V is TRBV19, with D tentatively TRBD2 (7 bases). Trimming left V 6 bases short and J 2 bases short, with 16 bases between. The germline CDR1 and CDR2 sequences are LNHDA and SQIVND (reference sequence). The CDR3 extends over 15 amino acids. The DNA of the CDR3 is TGTGCCAGTAGCACCCCCGAGGGGGGGCAAGAGACCCAGTACTTC. As protein: CASSTPEGGQETQYF.

This clone occurred once. The chain is built from TRBV9 and TRBJ2-2, with 8 nucleotides matching TRBD1. Germline CDR1 is SGDLS and CDR2 is YYNGEE. The CDR3 extends over 15 amino acids. Losses at the gene ends were 0 bases for V and 6 bases for J; bases not matched to a gene: 4. The CDR3: CASSVVTGVAGELFF. The CDR3 nucleotides read TGTGCCAGCAGCGTAGTGACAGGGGTCGCCGGGGAGCTGTTTTTT.

The rearrangement uses TRBV9 and TRBJ1-5; TRBD1 aligns across 9 bases. Germline lookup yields CDR1 SGDLS and CDR2 YYNGEE. The CDR3 has 14 amino acids. V was clipped by 8 bases and J by 6 bases; unmatched bases: 9. Here the CDR3 reads CARRPGTGCQPQHF. CDR3 in DNA: TGTGCCAGACGCCCTGGGACAGGGTGTCAGCCCCAGCATTTT.

This chain links TRBV19 with TRBJ1-2; 8 nucleotides align to TRBD1. The germline gives CDR1 LNHDA, CDR2 SQIVND (reference sequence). The CDR3 consists of 15 residues. The ends lost 5 bases at V and 2 bases at J; junction bases unmatched: 7. The CDR3 DNA sequence: TGTGCCAGTAGTCCCACGAGACAGGGGAACTATGGCTACACCTTC. Translation gives CASSPTRQGNYGYTF.

This chain links TRBV4-3 with TRBJ2-7; 9 bases line up with TRBD2. The CDR3 runs 15 residues. CDR1 is LGHNA, CDR2 YSLEER, per germline. After removal of 4 bases from V and 0 bases from J, the junction contained 4 bases not matched to a gene. CDR3 coding DNA: TGCGCCAGCAGCCTTAATAGCGGGAGCTCCTACGAGCAGTACTTC. It is translated as CASSLNSGSSYEQYF.

The chain has TRBV5-1 and TRBJ1-5; D is possibly TRBD1 (6 bases). The germline V and J ends were trimmed by 0 bases and 5 bases, with 18 bases remaining between them. Germline CDR1 and CDR2: SGHRS and YFSETQ. This CDR3 has 17 amino acids. The CDR3 loop is CASSLDPQGPQDQPQHF. CDR3 bases: TGCGCCAGCAGCTTGGACCCACAGGGCCCGCAGGATCAGCCCCAGCATTTT.

In its sample, this clone was seen a few times. V usage is TRBV13 and J usage is TRBJ1-3; possibly TRBD1 for D (6 bases). This CDR3 comprises 16 residues. Germline V gene lookup returns CDR1 PRHDT and CDR2 FYEKMQ (reference sequence). Trimming took off 10 bases at V and 4 bases at J, with 23 bases between the two ends. The DNA of the CDR3 is TGTGCCACCAAAAAAGACCCCGGGACACAGGGAAACACCATATATTTT. Amino acids: CATKKDPGTQGNTIYF.